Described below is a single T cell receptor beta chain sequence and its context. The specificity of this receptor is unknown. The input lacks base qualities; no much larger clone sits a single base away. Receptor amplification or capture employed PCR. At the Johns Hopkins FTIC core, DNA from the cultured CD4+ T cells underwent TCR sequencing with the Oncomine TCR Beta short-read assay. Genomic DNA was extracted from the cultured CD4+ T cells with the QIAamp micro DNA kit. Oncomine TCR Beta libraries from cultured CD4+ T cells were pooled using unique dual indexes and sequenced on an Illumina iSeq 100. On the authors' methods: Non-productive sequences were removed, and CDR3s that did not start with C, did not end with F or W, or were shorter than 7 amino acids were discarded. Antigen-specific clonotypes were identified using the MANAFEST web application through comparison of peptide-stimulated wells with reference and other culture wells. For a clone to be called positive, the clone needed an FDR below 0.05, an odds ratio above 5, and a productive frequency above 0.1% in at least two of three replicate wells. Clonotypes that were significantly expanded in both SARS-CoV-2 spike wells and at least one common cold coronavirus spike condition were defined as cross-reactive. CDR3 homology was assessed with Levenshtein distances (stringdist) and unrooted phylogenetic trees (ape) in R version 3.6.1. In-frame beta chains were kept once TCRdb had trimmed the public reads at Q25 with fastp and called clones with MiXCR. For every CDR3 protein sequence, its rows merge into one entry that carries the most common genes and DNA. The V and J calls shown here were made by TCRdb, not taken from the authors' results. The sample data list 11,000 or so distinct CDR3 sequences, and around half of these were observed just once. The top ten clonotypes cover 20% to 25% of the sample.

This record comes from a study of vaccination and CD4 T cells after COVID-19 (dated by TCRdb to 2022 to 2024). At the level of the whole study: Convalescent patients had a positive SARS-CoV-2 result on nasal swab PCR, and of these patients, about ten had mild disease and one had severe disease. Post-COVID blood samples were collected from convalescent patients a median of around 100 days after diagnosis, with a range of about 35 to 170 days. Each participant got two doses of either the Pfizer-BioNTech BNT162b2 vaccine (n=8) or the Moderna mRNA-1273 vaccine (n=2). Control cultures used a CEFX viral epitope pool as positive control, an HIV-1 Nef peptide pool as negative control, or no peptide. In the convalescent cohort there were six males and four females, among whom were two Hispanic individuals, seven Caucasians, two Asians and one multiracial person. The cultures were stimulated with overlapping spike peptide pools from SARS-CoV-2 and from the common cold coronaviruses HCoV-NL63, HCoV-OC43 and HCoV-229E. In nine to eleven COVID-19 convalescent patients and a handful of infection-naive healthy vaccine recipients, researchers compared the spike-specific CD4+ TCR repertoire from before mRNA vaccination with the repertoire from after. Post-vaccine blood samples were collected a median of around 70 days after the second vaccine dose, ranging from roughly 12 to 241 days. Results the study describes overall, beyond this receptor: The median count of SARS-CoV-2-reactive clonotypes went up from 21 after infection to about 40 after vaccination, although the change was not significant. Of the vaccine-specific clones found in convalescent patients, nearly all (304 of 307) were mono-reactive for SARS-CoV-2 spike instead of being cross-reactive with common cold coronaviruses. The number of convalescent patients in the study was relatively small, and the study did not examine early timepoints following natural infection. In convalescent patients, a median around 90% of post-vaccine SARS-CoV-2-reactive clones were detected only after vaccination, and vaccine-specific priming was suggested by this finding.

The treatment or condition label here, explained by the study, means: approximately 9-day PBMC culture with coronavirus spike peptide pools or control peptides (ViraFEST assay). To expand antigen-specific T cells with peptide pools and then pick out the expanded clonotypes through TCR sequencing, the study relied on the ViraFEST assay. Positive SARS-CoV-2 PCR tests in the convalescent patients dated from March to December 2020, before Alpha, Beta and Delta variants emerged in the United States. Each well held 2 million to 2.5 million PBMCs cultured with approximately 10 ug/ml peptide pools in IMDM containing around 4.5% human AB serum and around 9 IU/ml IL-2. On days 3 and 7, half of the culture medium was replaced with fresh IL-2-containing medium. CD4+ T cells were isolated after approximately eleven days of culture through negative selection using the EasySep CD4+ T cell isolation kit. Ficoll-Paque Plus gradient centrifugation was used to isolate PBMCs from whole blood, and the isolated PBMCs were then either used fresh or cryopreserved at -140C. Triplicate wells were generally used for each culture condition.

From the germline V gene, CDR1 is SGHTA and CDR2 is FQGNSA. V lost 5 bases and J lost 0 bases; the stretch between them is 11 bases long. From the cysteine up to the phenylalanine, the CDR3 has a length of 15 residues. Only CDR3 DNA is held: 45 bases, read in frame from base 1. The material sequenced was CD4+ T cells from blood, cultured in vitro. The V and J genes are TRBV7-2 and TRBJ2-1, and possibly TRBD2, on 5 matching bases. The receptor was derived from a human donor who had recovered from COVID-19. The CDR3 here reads CASSPAALSYNEQFF. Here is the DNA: TGTGCCAGCAGCCCAGCGGCCCTCTCCTACAATGAGCAGTTCTTC.